Following are 17 T cell receptor beta chains from one sample sequenced in a study of breast tumors, draining lymph nodes, adjacent tissues. In TCRdb, the multiplex PCR reads were re-called with MiXCR into one record per CDR3 protein. The sample shows 150,000 to 200,000 distinct CDR3 sequences, 33% of them seen only once. Breast cancer patients provided tissue from their axillary draining lymph nodes. Sequenced material: axillary lymph node tissue. The receptors were sampled from a female donor with breast cancer. Some clones in this sample may be carry-over from other donors' samples.

Remarks on this clonotype: The junction departs from the called germline gene at one end, perhaps through a read error. The chain uses TRBV12-3 or TRBV12-4 and TRBJ1-6; the match to TRBD1 covers 8 bases. The CDR3 totals 12 residues. The CDR3 protein is CASRSTGEFLSF. DNA of the CDR3: TGTGCCAGCAGGTCGACAGGGGAATTCCTCTCCTTT.

This chain links TRBV27 with TRBJ2-5, with 8 bases aligning to TRBD2. With V trimmed by 3 bases and J by 5 bases, 5 bases remained unmatched. Per germline, CDR1 MNHEY and CDR2 SMNVEV (reference sequence). This CDR3 has 14 residues. DNA for the CDR3: TGTGCCAGCAGTTTGCCGGGGGGGCTTGAGACCCAGTACTTC. Translated, it gives CASSLPGGLETQYF.

This clonotype occurred a few times. The junction departs from germline at one end; a sequencing error may be responsible. The chain couples TRBV6-6 to TRBJ2-2; 7 positions match TRBD2. The length of the CDR3 is 17 residues. Per germline, CDR1 MNHNY and CDR2 SVGAGI (reference sequence). The CDR3 is CASSHSGRAGNTGELFF. CDR3 in DNA: TGTGCCAGCAGTCACTCTGGGAGGGCGGGAAACACCGGGGAGCTGTTTTTT.

The chain couples TRBV11-1 to TRBJ1-4, with 10 bases fitting TRBD1. V shed 3 bases and J 15 bases; nucleotides not matched to a gene: 7. Germline V gene sequence: CDR1 SGHAT, CDR2 FQDESV (reference sequence). The CDR3 is made up of 13 amino acids. This CDR3 is CASSFDRGRKVFF. In DNA, the CDR3 is TGTGCCAGCAGCTTCGACAGGGGGCGAAAGGTGTTTTTT.

Of note for this clonotype: This sequence may be a read error, since a much larger clone differs from it by one base. The genes are TRBV27 and TRBJ2-2; D gene unclear. The germline V gene has CDR1 MNHEY and CDR2 SMNVEV (reference sequence). CDR3 length equals 14 residues. The CDR3 bases are TGTGCCGGCAGTCCAGTATCGGTCACCGGGGAGCTGTTTTTT. Encoded protein: CAGSPVSVTGELFF.

For this clonotype: Being one base from a much bigger clone, this may be a read error. The chain is built from TRBV5-4 and TRBJ2-7, with D possibly TRBD2 on 5 matching bases. The V end lost 4 bases, the J end lost 0 bases, and 17 bases lay between the germline ends. CDR3 length: 16 residues. Germline V gene sequence: CDR1 SGHNT, CDR2 YYREEE (reference sequence). The CDR3 DNA sequence: TGTGCCAGCAGCAAAATCGGAGCGGAGAGCTCCTACGAGCAGTACTTC. Translated, it gives CASSKIGAESSYEQYF. The whole variable domain, remainder taken from reference TRBV5-4 and TRBJ2-7, is ETGVTQSPTHLIKTRGQQVTLRCSSQSGHNTVSWYQQALGQGPQFIFQYYREEENGRGNFPPRFSGLQFPNYSSELNVNALELDDSALYLCASSKIGAESSYEQYFGPGTRLTVT.

With respect to this clonotype: This clone may be a read error of a much larger clone one base away. The CDR3 coding sequence is TGTGCCAGCAGTTACGGTTCCTCTGGAAACACCATATGTTTT. Its protein is CASSYGSSGNTICF. J is TRBJ1-3 and V is TRBV6-5; the D is unclear. The CDR3 runs to 14 residues. Per germline, CDR1 MNHEY and CDR2 SVGAGI.

The chain links TRBV20-1 to TRBJ1-3; no clear D. This CDR3 region has 14 residues. Trimming cost V 1 base and J 1 base, with 8 bases left between them. Germline CDR1 and CDR2: DFQATT and SNEGSKA (reference sequence). CDR3 nucleotides: TGCAGTGCTAGAGTCGGGGTGTCTGGAAACACCATATATTTT. Amino acid sequence: CSARVGVSGNTIYF.

This clonotype was detected many times. V usage is TRBV6-5 and J usage is TRBJ1-4; 7 nucleotides line up with TRBD1. The J segment lost 8 bases and the V segment lost 6 bases, leaving 9 bases of the junction unmatched. The CDR3 covers 14 residues. The germline gives CDR1 MNHEY, CDR2 SVGAGI. CDR3 loop: CASRKGQRTEKLFF. The DNA for the CDR3 is TGTGCCAGCAGAAAGGGACAGAGAACGGAAAAACTGTTTTTT.

This clonotype was observed many times. The chain links TRBV11-2 to TRBJ2-1; D is unclear. The CDR3 spans 15 residues. Germline CDR1 is SGHAT and CDR2 is FQNNGV. The V end lost 1 base, the J end lost 3 bases, and 10 bases lay between the germline ends. Here the CDR3 DNA reads TGTGCCAGCAGCTTAGGACCCCTGAACTACAATGAGCAGTTCTTC. It is translated as CASSLGPLNYNEQFF.

In regard to this clonotype: A much more abundant neighbour one base away suggests this may be a read error. The genes are TRBV2 and TRBJ2-1; tentatively, D is TRBD2 (7 bases). The CDR3 contains 15 residues. Germline-derived CDR1 and CDR2 are SNHLY and FYNNEI. The CDR3 DNA reads TGTGCCAGCCCTAAGAGGGGGGGGGCAAACAATGAGCGGTTCTTC. Its translation is CASPKRGGANNERFF.

This clonotype was seen repeatedly, ten times or more. The chain recombines TRBV4-2 with TRBJ2-1; 8 bases line up with TRBD2. Germline lookup yields CDR1 LGHNA and CDR2 YNFKEQ. Unmatched junction bases numbered 10, after V lost 2 bases and J lost 7 bases. This CDR3 has 16 amino acids. CDR3 amino acids: CASSQSGLVTGNEQFF. The DNA of the CDR3 is TGTGCCAGCAGCCAATCGGGACTAGTTACCGGTAATGAGCAGTTCTTC.

At least ten counts were recorded for this clonotype. J is TRBJ2-1 and V is TRBV7-8, with TRBD2 identical over 10 bases. V trimming: 1 base; J trimming: 5 bases; junction bases outside the gene matches: 5. The CDR3 covers 16 residues. Germline CDR1 reads SGHVS; CDR2 reads FQNEAQ. CDR3 residues: CASSLGGTSAHNEQFF. CDR3 nucleotides: TGTGCCAGCAGCTTAGGAGGGACTAGCGCACACAATGAGCAGTTCTTC.

This clonotype was recorded at least ten times. This chain links TRBV19 with TRBJ2-1; TRBD1 agrees at 7 bases. In germline, CDR1 is LNHDA, CDR2 SQIVND (reference sequence). The CDR3 covers 16 residues. The V gene end was trimmed by 5 bases and the J gene end by 0 bases; junction bases not matched to a gene: 7. CDR3 in DNA: TGTGCCAGTAGTGAGAACAGGGACAGCTCCTACAATGAGCAGTTCTTC. This gives the protein CASSENRDSSYNEQFF.

This clonotype was seen many times. Its ends do not fully match the called genes, so a read error is possible. This rearrangement joins TRBV6-5 to TRBJ1-2; tentative D call: TRBD1 (5 bases). The CDR3 is 15 residues long. Germline values: CDR1 MNHEY, CDR2 SVGAGI. The CDR3: CASSHSGLVRGGYTF. The CDR3 DNA reads TGTGCCAGCAGTCACTCGGGGCTAGTGCGAGGTGGCTACACCTTC.

This clonotype was recorded at least ten times. The chain links TRBV11-3 to TRBJ2-1, with TRBD2 matching 8 bases. With 7 bases clipped from V and 8 bases from J, the junction kept 7 bases outside the gene matches. This CDR3 is built from 13 residues. Germline CDR1 and CDR2: SGHNT and YENEEA. DNA for the CDR3: TGTGCCAGCATCCTCGGGGGGGGACATGAGCAGTTCTTC. It specifies CASILGGGHEQFF.

This clonotype was seen ten or more times. This chain's CDR3 is CSVPDRNRPQETQYF. The CDR3 DNA sequence: TGCAGCGTTCCCGACAGAAACCGACCCCAAGAGACCCAGTACTTC. The chain has TRBV29-1 and TRBJ2-5; maybe TRBD1 (5 bases). V dropped 5 bases and J dropped 1 base, with 17 bases sitting between them. Germline values: CDR1 SQVTM, CDR2 ANQGSEA. The CDR3 covers 15 residues.